This T cell receptor beta chain was recorded in a study of OX40 agonist ivuxolimab in advanced cancers. Whole-study results and caveats: The CD4+ and CD8+ T cells in the blood had expanded clonally by week 6 at 0.1 to 3.0 mg/kg.

Measured with immunoSEQ multiplex PCR; TCRdb has only the in-frame clones, and not every one. The sample lists tens of thousands of clones, 85% occurring once. This clone came up a few times. The antigen is undetermined. Per the germline V gene, CDR1 is SGHNT and CDR2 is YYREEE (reference sequence). The CDR3 loop spans 14 amino acids. The junction had 4 bases not matched to a gene; V was cut back by 4 bases and J by 7 bases. V usage is TRBV5-4 and J usage is TRBJ2-4, with TRBD2 matching 11 bases. Sequencing was performed on CD4+ or CD8+ T cells sorted from blood, taken in a trial of the OX40 agonist ivuxolimab. The sequence derives from an adult with an advanced solid tumor such as melanoma, head and neck, liver or kidney cancer. CDR3: CASSRTSGGNIQYF. CDR3 in DNA: TGTGCCAGCAGCCGCACTAGCGGGGGTAACATTCAGTACTTC.